A single sample is the source of the 11 T cell receptor beta chains below, sequenced in a study of PD-L1 blockade in urothelial cancer (dated by TCRdb to about 2017). Receptors were amplified or captured by the immunoSEQ multiplex PCR assay. Imported from immuneACCESS, the table was reduced by TCRdb to in-frame sequences with V and J called. These copies leave out some clones; in studies compared against another copy, an unresolved V gene accounts for under half, and the cause of the remainder is not known. The sample data list some 100,000 clones, and around 93% of these were observed just once. In total, the top ten clones hold approximately 1% of the sample. Specimen: PBMCs, collected around atezolizumab (anti-PD-L1) treatment. Receptor source: a woman aged 80 or over with urothelial cancer.

The rearrangement links TRBV2 to TRBJ2-7; 10 bases agree with TRBD1. Unmatched junction bases numbered 6, after V lost 6 bases and J lost 4 bases. CDR1 SNHLY and CDR2 FYNNEI come from the germline V gene. This CDR3 is built from 14 residues. This CDR3 reads CASSGGTGEYEQYF. DNA of the CDR3: TGTGCCAGCAGCGGGGGGACAGGGGAATACGAGCAGTACTTC.

The gene calls are TRBV28 and TRBJ1-5, with D possibly matching TRBD1 (5 bases). Germline V gene data show CDR1 as MDHEN and CDR2 as SYDVKM. Trimming pared 3 bases from V and 2 bases from J, leaving 11 bases between. There are 15 residues in the CDR3. The CDR3 sequence is CASSFQGPRNQPQHF. CDR3 coding DNA: TGTGCCAGCAGTTTTCAGGGTCCGCGCAATCAGCCCCAGCATTTT. The whole variable domain, filled in from reference TRBV28 and TRBJ1-5, reads DVKVTQSSRYLVKRTGEKVFLECVQDMDHENMFWYRQDPGLGLRLIYFSYDVKMKEKGDIPEGYSVSREKKERFSLILESASTNQTSMYLCASSFQGPRNQPQHFGDGTRLSIL.

This chain uses TRBV7-9 with TRBJ2-2; 8 positions agree with TRBD1. CDR1 is SEHNR and CDR2 is FQNEAQ in the germline V gene (reference sequence). J gave up 5 bases and V 3 bases, and 5 bases lay outside the gene matches. This CDR3 contains 15 residues. CDR3 region: CASSLDHRGTGELFF. The CDR3 nucleotides are TGTGCCAGCAGCTTGGACCACAGGGGGACCGGGGAGCTGTTTTTT.

CDR3: CASSRQGASAGELFF. In DNA, the CDR3 is TGTGCCAGCAGCAGACAGGGGGCTAGTGCCGGGGAGCTGTTTTTT. The V and J genes are TRBV9 and TRBJ2-2; TRBD1 matches 10 bases. The germline gives CDR1 SGDLS, CDR2 YYNGEE. The CDR3 has 15 residues. V shed 4 bases, J shed 6 bases, and the junction held 6 bases outside the gene matches.

V gene TRBV7-2 combines with J gene TRBJ1-1, with a weak D call TRBD1 (6 bases). V was pared by 5 bases and J by 5 bases, with 9 bases between. CDR3 length: 12 residues. Germline CDR1 SGHTA, CDR2 FQGNSA. The CDR3 region has the DNA TGTGCCAGCAGCCAACAGGGTACTGAAGCTTTCTTT. Translation gives CASSQQGTEAFF.

The rearrangement links TRBV7-6 to TRBJ1-4, with 7 bases fitting TRBD1. Germline CDR1 SGHVS, CDR2 FNYEAQ. The V gene end was trimmed by 5 bases and the J gene end by 7 bases; junction bases not matched to a gene: 10. The CDR3 length is 15 residues. CDR3 DNA sequence: TGTGCCAGCAGCCATGGACAGGATGGTTCTGAAAAACTGTTTTTT. Protein sequence: CASSHGQDGSEKLFF.

The V and J genes are TRBV10-3 and TRBJ2-7; TRBD1 matches 7 bases. Losses at the gene ends were 6 bases for V and 0 bases for J; bases not matched to a gene: 5. Germline V gene sequence: CDR1 ENHRY, CDR2 SYGVKD. This CDR3 comprises 14 residues. For the CDR3, the DNA is TGTGCCATCAGCCCGGGACAGAGCTCCTACGAGCAGTACTTC. Its protein is CAISPGQSSYEQYF.

The chain employs TRBV10-3 and TRBJ2-2, with TRBD2 identical over 8 bases. J lost 7 bases, V lost 10 bases, and 11 bases had no gene match. This CDR3 comprises 14 residues. Looked up from germline, CDR1 is ENHRY and CDR2 is SYGVKD. The CDR3 sequence: CASSPGLGIGELFF. As DNA, the CDR3 is TGTGCCAGCTCACCGGGACTAGGGATCGGGGAGCTGTTTTTT.

The DNA for the CDR3 is TGTGCCAGCAGTTTATCGGACCCTGACAGGGTAATCTATGGCTACACCTTC. It translates to CASSLSDPDRVIYGYTF. The genes are TRBV27 and TRBJ1-2; TRBD1 matches 7 bases. CDR1 is MNHEY, CDR2 SMNVEV, per germline (reference sequence). CDR3 length equals 17 residues. J gave up 4 bases and V 0 bases, and 11 bases lay outside the gene matches.

The CDR3 loop is CAWSVRGLAGNYEQYF. The CDR3 DNA reads TGTGCCTGGAGTGTACGGGGGCTAGCGGGCAACTACGAGCAGTACTTC. The chain has TRBV30 and TRBJ2-7, with TRBD2 matching over 8 bases. V trimming: 0 bases; J trimming: 3 bases; junction bases outside the gene matches: 10. Germline V gene data show CDR1 as GTSNPN and CDR2 as SVGIG (reference sequence). The CDR3 runs 16 residues.

The V and J genes are TRBV5-1 and TRBJ2-7; D remains ambiguous. This CDR3 has 14 residues. V was trimmed by 2 bases and J by 0 bases, leaving 9 bases between them. Germline V CDR1 and CDR2: SGHRS, YFSETQ. The CDR3 DNA sequence: TGCGCCAGCAGCTTAATAGTGAGCTCCTACGAGCAGTACTTC. Amino acids: CASSLIVSSYEQYF.